These 16 T cell receptor beta chains originate from one sample sequenced in a study of blood T cell repertoires in COVID-19. Profiling relied on immunoSEQ multiplex PCR, and the TCRdb table lists in-frame clones only, not all of them. The sample has 450,000 or so clones; 75% to 90% are singletons. The specimen sequenced was peripheral blood. The receptor source for this set is a middle-aged woman with COVID-19, enrolled during active disease.

CDR3 DNA: TGTGCCAGCAGCTTGGGTACGGCGAACACCGGGGAGCTGTTTTTT. This translates into CASSLGTANTGELFF. This sequence joins TRBV5-4 and TRBJ2-2; no firm D call. CDR1 and CDR2 (germline): SGHNT, YYREEE (reference sequence). V was shortened by 0 bases and J by 0 bases, with 6 bases between the two germline ends. The CDR3 runs 15 residues.

J is TRBJ1-1 and V is TRBV12-5, with D perhaps matching TRBD1 (6 bases). The CDR3 extends over 16 amino acids. Germline CDR1 LGHNT, CDR2 FRNRAP. V lost 0 bases and J lost 1, with 12 bases in between. DNA for the CDR3: TGTGCTAGTGGTTTGGTACCGGGACACTCGAACACTGAAGCTTTCTTT. Its translation: CASGLVPGHSNTEAFF.

The gene calls are TRBV18 and TRBJ2-1, with unresolved D. Between the trimmed V and J ends, which lost 6 bases and 4 bases, there was a span of 13 bases. The CDR3 covers 14 residues. CDR1 is KGHSH and CDR2 is LQKENI in the germline V gene. The DNA for the CDR3 is TGTGCCAGCTCCCCTCCGAGTCTTTACAATGAGCAGTTCTTC. Translation gives CASSPPSLYNEQFF.

V usage is TRBV7-3 and J usage is TRBJ1-1; the match to TRBD1 covers 8 bases. From germline, CDR1 is SGHTA and CDR2 FQGTGA. Trimming at V came to 2 bases and at J to 6 bases, leaving 11 bases not matched to a gene. The CDR3 covers 16 residues. The chain's CDR3 is CASSLARAGGIAEAFF. As DNA, the CDR3 is TGTGCCAGCAGCTTAGCCCGGGCAGGGGGCATAGCTGAAGCTTTCTTT.

Details on this clone: Other DNA sequences from this sample encode an identical CDR3 as well. The chain uses TRBV7-2 and TRBJ1-2, with D perhaps TRBD1 (6 bases). The V end was cut by 1 base, the J end by 0 bases, with 6 bases between. The CDR3 is 14 residues long. Germline assignment: CDR1 SGHTA and CDR2 FQGNSA. The DNA of the CDR3 is TGTGCCAGCAGCTTAGGGACAGCTAACTATGGCTACACCTTC. It specifies CASSLGTANYGYTF.

This chain connects TRBV7-9 to TRBJ1-5; the D gene is possibly TRBD1 (6 bases). Trimming took off 0 bases at V and 1 base at J, with 13 bases between the two ends. The CDR3 is 17 amino acids. Germline V gives CDR1 SEHNR, CDR2 FQNEAQ (reference sequence). The CDR3 DNA is TGTGCCAGCAGCTTAGCGGGAGGGGGGACCAGCAATCAGCCCCAGCATTTT. Its translation: CASSLAGGGTSNQPQHF.

There are a few counts of this clone. The V gene is TRBV4-2, the J gene TRBJ2-1, with D maybe TRBD2 (5 bases). The CDR3 consists of 15 residues. Trimming cost V 0 bases and J 0 bases, with 6 bases left between them. Germline CDR1 and CDR2: LGHNA and YNFKEQ. The CDR3 DNA reads TGTGCCAGCAGCCAAGAAGAGGGCTCCTACAATGAGCAGTTCTTC. Amino acid sequence: CASSQEEGSYNEQFF.

The gene calls are TRBV11-2 and TRBJ2-2; D gene unclear. This CDR3 is built from 15 residues. The ends were cut back, 3 bases at V and 5 bases at J, with 13 bases in the middle. Germline V CDR1 and CDR2: SGHAT, FQNNGV. The CDR3: CASSLGVLGTGELFF. CDR3 nucleotide sequence: TGTGCCAGCAGCTTGGGTGTCCTCGGGACCGGGGAGCTGTTTTTT. The whole variable domain, remainder taken from reference TRBV11-2 and TRBJ2-2, is EAGVAQSPRYKIIEKRQSVAFWCNPISGHATLYWYQQILGQGPKLLIQFQNNGVVDDSQLPKDRFSAERLKGVDSTLKIQPAKLEDSAVYLCASSLGVLGTGELFFGEGSRLTVL.

The genes are TRBV27 and TRBJ2-3; a possible D gene is TRBD1 (5 bases). This CDR3 region has 14 residues. Germline-derived CDR1 and CDR2 are MNHEY and SMNVEV (reference sequence). V was trimmed by 2 bases and J by 5 bases, leaving 11 bases between them. CDR3: CASSLENRGDTQYF. In DNA form, the CDR3 reads TGTGCCAGCAGTTTAGAGAATAGGGGAGATACGCAGTATTTT.

V usage is TRBV27 and J usage is TRBJ1-2; D perhaps matches TRBD1 (6 bases). The V end was cut by 3 bases, the J end by 0 bases, with 20 bases between. CDR1 and CDR2 from the germline V gene are MNHEY and SMNVEV (reference sequence). The CDR3 extends over 18 amino acids. The CDR3 loop reads CASSFRNYTGHTNYGYTF. CDR3 DNA: TGTGCCAGCAGTTTCCGAAACTATACAGGGCACACTAACTATGGCTACACCTTC.

The chain carries TRBV27 and TRBJ1-5; a weak D match, TRBD1 (6 bases). The CDR3 is 15 amino acids. V was pared by 3 bases and J by 2 bases, with 11 bases between. Germline CDR1 MNHEY, CDR2 SMNVEV (reference sequence). The CDR3, as DNA: TGTGCCAGCAGTTTTACAGGGAAGGGCAATCAGCCCCAGCATTTT. Its protein is CASSFTGKGNQPQHF.

The rearrangement joins TRBV7-9 to TRBJ2-7; maybe TRBD1 (6 bases). This CDR3 is 16 amino acids long. V was cut by 5 bases and J by 2 bases, with 19 bases left in between. Germline loops: CDR1 SEHNR, CDR2 FQNEAQ (reference sequence). The CDR3 bases are TGTGCCAGCAGCGGGGACATTTGGGGCAAAACCTACGAGCAGTACTTC. It codes for CASSGDIWGKTYEQYF.

The chain uses TRBV2 and TRBJ1-5, with TRBD1 matching over 8 bases. The CDR3 consists of 14 residues. The V gene's germline CDR1 is SNHLY and CDR2 FYNNEI. V gave up 2 bases and J gave up 7 bases; unmatched junction bases: 4. This chain's CDR3 is CASSERTGRQPQHF. Here the CDR3 DNA reads TGTGCCAGCAGTGAAAGGACAGGGAGACAGCCCCAGCATTTT.

The V call is TRBV4-1, the J call TRBJ2-1, with 12 bases matching TRBD2. Per germline, CDR1 MGHRA and CDR2 YSYEKL. V shed 1 base and J 5 bases; nucleotides not matched to a gene: 9. CDR3 length equals 18 residues. The CDR3 sequence: CASSQVKLAGGGDNEQFF. The DNA of the CDR3 is TGCGCCAGCAGCCAAGTAAAACTAGCGGGAGGAGGAGACAATGAGCAGTTCTTC.

The J gene is TRBJ1-2, the V gene TRBV5-5; the match to TRBD1 covers 9 bases. CDR1 and CDR2 (germline): SGHKS, YYEKEE (reference sequence). Trimming cost V 5 bases and J 8 bases; bases outside gene matches: 19. The CDR3 is 17 residues long. The CDR3 DNA follows: TGTGCCAGCAGTCATACCGGGACAGGGTTCTCCCTCGGGGGCTACACCTTC. Translation gives CASSHTGTGFSLGGYTF.

This chain joins TRBV4-1 and TRBJ1-6; 7 nucleotides agree with TRBD1. This CDR3 has 16 amino acids. Germline loops: CDR1 MGHRA, CDR2 YSYEKL. The junction had 9 bases not matched to a gene; V was cut back by 1 base and J by 9 bases. CDR3: CASSQGWSGGFSPLHF. The CDR3 DNA is TGCGCCAGCAGCCAAGGGTGGTCAGGGGGATTTTCACCCCTCCACTTT.